Listed below are T cell receptor beta chains from one sample, sequenced in a study of OX40 agonist ivuxolimab in advanced cancers. The assay was immunoSEQ multiplex PCR, and TCRdb's table has in-frame clones only and misses some. This table holds 50,000 to 65,000 clones, 70% to 90% found once. The sample in question was CD4+ or CD8+ T cells sorted from blood, obtained in a trial of the OX40 agonist ivuxolimab. The receptors originated from an adult with an advanced solid tumor such as melanoma, head and neck, liver or kidney cancer. The CDR3 runs from the conserved cysteine through the conserved F or W. The D gene is left open where the match is weak.

v_call	d_call	j_call	cdr3_aa
TRBV14	TRBD2	TRBJ2-5	CASSQGSGVLQETQYF
TRBV19	.	.	CASSIGQGVNEQYF
TRBV30	.	TRBJ1-4	CAWSVSPFGKLFF
TRBV9	.	TRBJ2-3	CASSTLLRGGTDTQYF
TRBV5-1	.	TRBJ1-1	CASSVQGLNTEAFF
TRBV6-5	.	TRBJ1-4	CASSESGKLFF
TRBV11-3	TRBD2	TRBJ2-5	CASSSRAGGGETQYF
TRBV5-6	TRBD1	TRBJ1-3	CASSLAKDRGSGNTIYF
TRBV5-1	TRBD1	TRBJ2-1	CASSLGDRGWSYNEQFF
TRBV11-2	.	TRBJ2-7	CASSSQAAQYF
TRBV6-5	.	TRBJ2-7	CASNNWTSSYEQYF
TRBV6-5	.	TRBJ2-7	CASSPAGLSYEQYF
TRBV12-5	.	TRBJ2-1	CASGLAQVSTLAYNEQFF
TRBV9	.	TRBJ2-3	CASSIGWSTDTQYF
TRBV6-6	TRBD1	TRBJ2-2	CASRGQGRDTGELFF
TRBV5-1	TRBD1	TRBJ1-6	CASSPRDRGNSPLHF
TRBV18	TRBD1	.	CASSPGQSTYEQYF